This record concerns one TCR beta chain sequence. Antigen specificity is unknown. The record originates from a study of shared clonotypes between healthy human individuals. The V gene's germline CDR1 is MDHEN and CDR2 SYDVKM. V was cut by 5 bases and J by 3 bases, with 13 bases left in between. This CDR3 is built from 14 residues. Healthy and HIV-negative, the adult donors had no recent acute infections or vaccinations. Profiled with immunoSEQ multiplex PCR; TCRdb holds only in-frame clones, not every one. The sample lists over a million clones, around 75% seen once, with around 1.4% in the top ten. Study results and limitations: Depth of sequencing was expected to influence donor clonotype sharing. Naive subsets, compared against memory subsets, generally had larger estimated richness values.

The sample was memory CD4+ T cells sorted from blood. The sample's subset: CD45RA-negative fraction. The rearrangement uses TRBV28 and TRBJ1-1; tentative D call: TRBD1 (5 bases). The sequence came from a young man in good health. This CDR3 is CASSRPRGYTEAFF. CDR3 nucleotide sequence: TGTGCCAGCAGTCGTCCGCGGGGGTACACTGAAGCTTTCTTT.